This T cell receptor beta chain was captured in a study of T cells in Graves' hyperthyroidism and ophthalmopathy. This CDR3 has 14 residues. CDR1 and CDR2 (germline): SGDLS, YYNGEE. The germline V and J ends were trimmed by 0 bases and 4 bases, with 10 bases remaining between them. Study-wide results and caveats: Peripheral blood also featured most of the thyroid clonotypes expanded above 0.001.

Uncontrolled infection, other autoimmune disease, pregnancy or lactation excluded patients. On the basis of clinical symptoms, serum thyroxine and TRAb, thyroid ultrasound and orbital computed tomography, diagnoses were made. Amplified TCR beta CDR3 regions derived from RNA transcripts. HTBI primers were used for first-round RT-PCR of the TCR CDR3. TCRdb called the multiplex PCR reads again in MiXCR, with one record for every CDR3 protein. The sample lists about 160,000 distinct CDR3 sequences; about 9.4% were seen once. Remarks on this clonotype: The antigen remains unidentified.

The TCR was taken from a woman under 30 with Graves' hyperthyroidism that later progressed to Graves' ophthalmopathy. The gene calls are TRBV9 and TRBJ1-2; weak D call: TRBD1 (5 bases). Sample: blood. CDR3 coding DNA: TGTGCCAGCAGCGTAGAGGGGACGGGCTATGGCTACACCTTC. Its translation is CASSVEGTGYGYTF.